What follows describes a single T cell receptor (beta chain). Its binding antigen is unknown. Base qualities are not provided; no much larger clone lies one nucleotide away. The time point label for this specimen denotes: individuals recovered from natural SARS-CoV-2 infection. Trimming at the junction amounts to 1 base on V and 4 bases on J, and the germline ends lie 13 bases apart. CDR1 MNHNS and CDR2 SASEGT are derived from the germline V gene. The CDR3 measures 15 amino acids from cysteine to phenylalanine. The sequence is cut down to CDR3 DNA, 45 bases in frame from base 1. The immunoSEQ Assay was the method used to sequence TCRbeta CDR3 regions. After extraction, genomic DNA underwent amplification by bias-controlled multiplex PCR, followed by high-throughput sequencing. As for the original processing: To quantify the absolute abundance of each unique TCRbeta CDR3 region, sequences were collapsed and filtered. Usable DNA was measured by amplifying reference genes present in all nucleated cells, and TCRbeta template counts were normalized to that usable DNA to estimate T cell fraction. Repertoire TCRs were annotated as SARS-CoV-2-specific by exact matching of V gene, CDR3 amino acid sequence and J gene to a known reactive TCR set. The reference SARS-CoV-2 TCR set was derived from MIRA and filtered for enrichment in COVID-19-positive ImmuneCODE repertoires, a step that removed public or cross-reactive TCRs. Drawing on the MIRA antigens, annotated TCRs were analysed further at the level of specific ORF or position within ORF. Breadth was defined as the number of annotated unique rearrangements divided by the total number of unique productive rearrangements, and depth was defined as the summed frequency of the annotated unique rearrangements. Two-sided Wilcoxon rank-sum tests were used to compare TCR breadth between groups. The source is immuneACCESS, and TCRdb retained only in-frame sequences with V and J called. Part of the clones is not carried over; for the studies checked, unresolved V genes explain less than half of this, and the remainder is unexplained. That table gives V, J and clone size, and the DNA gave D and trimming. This sample has roughly 100,000 clones in its table, and around three quarters of those were observed once. Around a sixth of the sample is taken by the ten largest.

This sample is part of a study of Ad26.COV2.S vaccination and SARS-CoV-2 variants (dated by TCRdb to about 2021). Regarding the study in general: TCRbeta repertoire sequencing was used to assess the specificity and breadth of SARS-CoV-2-reactive T cell receptors after Ad26.COV2.S vaccination. A total of approximately 32 samples were included in the TCR-sequenced set, comprising some 20 Ad26.COV2.S vaccine recipients, 5 placebo recipients and 8 SARS-CoV-2 convalescent individuals. Here is what the overall study found, with its caveats: Compared with placebo recipients, Ad26.COV2.S recipients showed higher spike-specific TCR breadth (P = 0.0014). The authors noted that the TCR breadth and depth analyses may have underestimated total T cell responses. Non-spike TCR breadth was comparable between vaccine and placebo recipients, consistent with the vaccine containing only spike. Substantial breadth of spike-specific CD8+ and CD4+ T cell responses was reported after vaccination.

This TCR was sampled from a human donor who had recovered from COVID-19. This sequence uses TRBV6-1 and TRBJ2-5; the D gene is perhaps TRBD2, on 5 matching bases. The sample in question was peripheral blood, obtained after recovery from COVID-19. The bases read TGTGCCAGCAGTGAAGGGGTAGGGAGTCGAGAGACCCAGTACTTC. The translation is CASSEGVGSRETQYF.